This T cell receptor (beta chain) was retrieved from a study of blood T cell repertoires in COVID-19. About the research overall: PBMCs, B-cell-depleted T cells, or T cells were the source of the cDNA or gDNA that made up the material.

Data came from immunoSEQ multiplex PCR; TCRdb stores just in-frame clones and leaves some out. The sample consists of some 70,000 clones, roughly nine tenths of them appearing once. This CDR3 spans 14 amino acids. The V gene end was trimmed by 5 bases and the J gene end by 2 bases; junction bases not matched to a gene: 4. Germline lookup yields CDR1 LNHDA and CDR2 SQIVND (reference sequence). Sequences were obtained from peripheral blood. The receptor's source is a human donor in a cohort sampled during active COVID-19. The chain is built from TRBV19 and TRBJ2-7, with 9 bases aligning to TRBD1. The CDR3 region has the DNA TGTGCCAGTAGTCCCCGGACAGGGGCCTACGAGCAGTACTTC. Its protein is CASSPRTGAYEQYF.